The rows below give T cell receptor beta chains drawn from one sample of a study of identical twins. TCRdb independently ran MiXCR on the 5' RACE reads; one entry per CDR3 protein. Of some 1,700,000 distinct CDR3 sequences listed, under 35% are singletons. Input material: cord blood. The receptors stem from a newborn girl in good health. The CDR3 runs from the conserved cysteine through the conserved F or W. D genes are given only for firm matches. The size entry is marked missing in some rows and otherwise reads once, few, many or a size class.

v_gene	j_gene	d_gene	abundance	CDR3aa	CDR3nt
TRBV3-1	TRBJ1-2	NA	few	CASSQDGTTNYGYTF	TGTGCCAGCAGCCAAGATGGGACAACTAACTATGGCTACACCTTC
TRBV24-1	TRBJ2-1	TRBD1	NA	CATSDLRRDRGNCDETQFF	TGTGCCACCAGTGATTTGCGGCGGGACAGGGGGAATTGCGATGAGACCCAGTTCTTC
TRBV25-1	TRBJ2-5	NA	NA	CASSEYRYRGGNEQYF	TGTGCCAGCAGTGAATATAGGTACAGGGGGGGGAATGAGCAGTACTTC
TRBV5-1	TRBJ2-6	NA	NA	CASSLVGTLNSGANVLTF	TGCGCCAGCAGCTTGGTAGGGACCCTTAACTCTGGGGCCAACGTCCTGACTTTC
TRBV29-1	TRBJ2-1	NA	NA	CSAAFADSYEQFF	TGCAGCGCTGCGTTTGCGGACTCCTACGAGCAGTTCTTC
TRBV14	TRBJ1-2	NA	NA	CASTLGNNYGYTF	TGTGCCAGCACGTTAGGGAATAACTATGGCTACACCTTC
TRBV4-2	TRBJ2-3	NA	NA	CASSQNAAGTDTQYF	TGTGCCAGCAGCCAGAACGCAGCGGGTACAGATACGCAGTATTTT
TRBV28	TRBJ2-3	NA	many	CASSFFLRTDTQYF	TGTGCCAGCAGTTTCTTTCTCCGCACAGATACGCAGTATTTT
TRBV4-2	TRBJ2-1	TRBD2	NA	CASSPPSGTSSYNEQFF	TGTGCCAGCAGCCCCCCTAGCGGGACCAGCTCCTACAATGAGCAGTTCTTC
TRBV15	TRBJ1-6	NA	NA	CATSTEQGYSPLHF	TGTGCCACCAGCACCGAACAGGGTTATTCACCCCTCCACTTT
TRBV27	TRBJ1-4	NA	NA	CASSLVGASEKLFF	TGTGCCAGCAGTTTAGTGGGGGCAAGTGAAAAACTGTTTTTT
TRBV20-1	TRBJ1-2	NA	NA	CSASPTVNYGYTF	TGCAGTGCTAGTCCGACAGTTAACTATGGCTACACCTTC
TRBV29-1	TRBJ2-1	TRBD2	many	CSVGGSFAGVNLEQFF	TGCAGCGTTGGGGGGTCATTTGCGGGGGTCAATTTGGAACAGTTCTTC
TRBV27	TRBJ2-3	NA	NA	CASSFGGRRTDTQYF	TGTGCCAGCAGTTTTGGAGGGAGGAGGACAGATACGCAGTATTTT